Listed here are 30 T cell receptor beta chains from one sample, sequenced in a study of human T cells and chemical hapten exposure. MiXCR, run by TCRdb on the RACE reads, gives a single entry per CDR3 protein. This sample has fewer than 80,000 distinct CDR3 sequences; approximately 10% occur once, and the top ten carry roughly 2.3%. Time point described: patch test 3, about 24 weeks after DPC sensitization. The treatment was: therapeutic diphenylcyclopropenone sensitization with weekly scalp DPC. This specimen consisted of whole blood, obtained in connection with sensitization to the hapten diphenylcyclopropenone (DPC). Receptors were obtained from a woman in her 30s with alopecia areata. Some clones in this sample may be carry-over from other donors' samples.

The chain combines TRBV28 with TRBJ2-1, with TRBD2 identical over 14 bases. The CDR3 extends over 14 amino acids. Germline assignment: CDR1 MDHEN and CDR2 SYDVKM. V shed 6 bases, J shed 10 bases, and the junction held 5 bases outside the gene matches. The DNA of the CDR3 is TGTGCCAGCAGCCTGACTAGCGGGAGGGGAGAGCAGTTCTTC. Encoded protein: CASSLTSGRGEQFF.

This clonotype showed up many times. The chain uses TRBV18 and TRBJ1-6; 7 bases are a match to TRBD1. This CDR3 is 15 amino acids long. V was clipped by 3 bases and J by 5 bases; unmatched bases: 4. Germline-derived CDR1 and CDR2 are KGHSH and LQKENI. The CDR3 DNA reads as TGTGCCAGCTCACCTAGAGACAGGGATAATTCACCCCTCCACTTT. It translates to CASSPRDRDNSPLHF.

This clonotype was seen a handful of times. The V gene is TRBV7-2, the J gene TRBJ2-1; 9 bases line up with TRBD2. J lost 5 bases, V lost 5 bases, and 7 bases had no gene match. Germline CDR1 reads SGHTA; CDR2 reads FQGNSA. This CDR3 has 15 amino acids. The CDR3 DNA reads TGTGCCAGCAGCCGGGAGGGACTAGCAGACAATGAGCAGTTCTTC. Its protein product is CASSREGLADNEQFF.

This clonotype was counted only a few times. The CDR3 spells CASSLGQGSYSNQPQHF. CDR3 coding DNA: TGTGCCAGCAGCTTAGGGCAGGGGTCTTATAGCAATCAGCCCCAGCATTTT. V gene TRBV7-9 combines with J gene TRBJ1-5, with D possibly matching TRBD1 (6 bases). CDR1 SEHNR and CDR2 FQNEAQ come from the germline V gene (reference sequence). The CDR3 covers 17 residues. With 1 base removed from V and 0 bases from J, the gap between germline ends came to 13 bases.

The CDR3 spells CASSLERVGETEAFF. For the CDR3, the DNA is TGTGCCAGCAGCTTAGAAAGGGTAGGGGAAACTGAAGCTTTCTTT. The V call is TRBV7-6, the J call TRBJ1-1; possible D gene TRBD1, 5 bases. In germline, CDR1 is SGHVS, CDR2 FNYEAQ. V shed 1 base and J shed 5 bases, with 14 bases lying between them. CDR3 length: 15 amino acids.

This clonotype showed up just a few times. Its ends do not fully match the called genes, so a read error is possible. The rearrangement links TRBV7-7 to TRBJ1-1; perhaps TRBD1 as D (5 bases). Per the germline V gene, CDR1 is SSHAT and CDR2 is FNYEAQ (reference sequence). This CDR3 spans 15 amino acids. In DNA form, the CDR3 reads TGTGCTAGCAGCCCCCTCGCCCGGGGGGAAACTGAAGCTTTCTTT. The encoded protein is CASSPLARGETEAFF.

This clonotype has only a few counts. CDR3 coding DNA: TGTGCCAGCAGAGGTGGACTAGCGGGGGGGCAAGAGACCCAGTACTTC. Translating it yields CASRGGLAGGQETQYF. This sequence joins TRBV2 and TRBJ2-5, with 15 bases matching TRBD2. Trimming at V came to 6 bases and at J to 2 bases, leaving 4 bases not matched to a gene. The CDR3 length is 16 residues. CDR1 SNHLY and CDR2 FYNNEI come from the germline V gene.

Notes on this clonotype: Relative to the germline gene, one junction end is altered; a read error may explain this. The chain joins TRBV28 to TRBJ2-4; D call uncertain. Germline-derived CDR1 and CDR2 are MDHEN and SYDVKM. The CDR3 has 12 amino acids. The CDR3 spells CASSSEDRGVQF. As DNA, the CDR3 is TGTGCCAGCAGTTCTGAGGACCGCGGTGTCCAATTC.

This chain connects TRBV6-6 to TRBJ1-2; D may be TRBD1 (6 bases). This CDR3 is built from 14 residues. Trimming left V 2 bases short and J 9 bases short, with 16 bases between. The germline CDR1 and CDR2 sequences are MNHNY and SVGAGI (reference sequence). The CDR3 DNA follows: TGTGCCAGCAGTTACACCGAGCGACAGGATCGCTACACCTTC. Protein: CASSYTERQDRYTF.

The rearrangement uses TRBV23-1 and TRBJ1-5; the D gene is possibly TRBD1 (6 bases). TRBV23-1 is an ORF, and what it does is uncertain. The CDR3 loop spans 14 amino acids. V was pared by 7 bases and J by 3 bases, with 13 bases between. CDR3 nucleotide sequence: TGCGCCAGCAAGGGAACAGGGCACAATCAGCCCCAGCATTTT. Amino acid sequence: CASKGTGHNQPQHF.

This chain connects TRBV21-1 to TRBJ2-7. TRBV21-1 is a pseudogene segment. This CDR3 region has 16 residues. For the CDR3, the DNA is TGTGCCAGCAGCATCCGACCTGGAATGACGGAATACGAGCAGTACTTC. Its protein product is CASSIRPGMTEYEQYF.

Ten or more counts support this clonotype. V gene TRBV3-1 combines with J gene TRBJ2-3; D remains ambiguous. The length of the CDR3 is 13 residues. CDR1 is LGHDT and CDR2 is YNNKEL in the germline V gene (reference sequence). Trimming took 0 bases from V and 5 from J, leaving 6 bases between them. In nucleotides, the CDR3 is TGTGCCAGCAGCCAAGAAGGCGGAGATACGCAGTATTTT. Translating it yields CASSQEGGDTQYF.

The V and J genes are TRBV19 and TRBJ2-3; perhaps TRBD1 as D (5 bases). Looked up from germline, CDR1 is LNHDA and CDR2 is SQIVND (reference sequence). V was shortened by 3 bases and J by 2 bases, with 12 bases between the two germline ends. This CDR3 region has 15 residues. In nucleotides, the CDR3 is TGTGCCAGTAGTATTTCCCGGACATCCACAGATACGCAGTATTTT. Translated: CASSISRTSTDTQYF.

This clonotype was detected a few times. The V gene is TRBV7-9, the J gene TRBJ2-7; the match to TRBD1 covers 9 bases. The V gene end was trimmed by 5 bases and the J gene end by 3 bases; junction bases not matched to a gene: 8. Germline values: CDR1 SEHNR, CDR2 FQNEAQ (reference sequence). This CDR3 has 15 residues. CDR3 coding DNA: TGTGCCAGCAGCGGCTGGGGACAGGGAAGCTACGAGCAGTACTTC. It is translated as CASSGWGQGSYEQYF.

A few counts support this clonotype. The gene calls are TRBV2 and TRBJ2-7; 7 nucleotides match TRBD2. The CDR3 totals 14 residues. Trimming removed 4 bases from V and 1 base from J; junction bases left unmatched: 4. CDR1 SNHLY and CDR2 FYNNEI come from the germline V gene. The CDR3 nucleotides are TGTGCCAGCAGTGGGCGGGGGACTTCCTACGAGCAGTACTTC. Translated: CASSGRGTSYEQYF.

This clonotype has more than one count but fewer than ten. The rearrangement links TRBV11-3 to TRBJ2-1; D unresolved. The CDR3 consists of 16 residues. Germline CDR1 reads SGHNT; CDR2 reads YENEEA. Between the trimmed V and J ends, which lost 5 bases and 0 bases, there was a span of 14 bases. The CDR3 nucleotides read TGTGCCAGCAGCCCCCTCTGGGAAAGCTCCTACAATGAGCAGTTCTTC. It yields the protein CASSPLWESSYNEQFF. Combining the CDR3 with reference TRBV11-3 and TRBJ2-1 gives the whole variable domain EAGVVQSPRYKIIEKKQPVAFWCNPISGHNTLYWYLQNLGQGPELLIRYENEEAVDDSQLPKDRFSAERLKGVDSTLKIQPAELGDSAVYLCASSPLWESSYNEQFFGPGTRLTVL.

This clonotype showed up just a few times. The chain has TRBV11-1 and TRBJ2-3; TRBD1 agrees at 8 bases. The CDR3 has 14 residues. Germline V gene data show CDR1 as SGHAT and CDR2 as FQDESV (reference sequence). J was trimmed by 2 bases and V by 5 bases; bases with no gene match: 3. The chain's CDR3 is CASSDRGPTDTQYF. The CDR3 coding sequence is TGTGCCAGCAGCGACAGGGGTCCCACAGATACGCAGTATTTT.

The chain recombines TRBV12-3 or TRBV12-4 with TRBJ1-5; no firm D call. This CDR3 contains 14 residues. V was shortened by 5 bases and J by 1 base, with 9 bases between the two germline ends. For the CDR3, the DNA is TGTGCCAGCAGTCCACGATCCAGCAATCAGCCCCAGCATTTT. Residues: CASSPRSSNQPQHF.

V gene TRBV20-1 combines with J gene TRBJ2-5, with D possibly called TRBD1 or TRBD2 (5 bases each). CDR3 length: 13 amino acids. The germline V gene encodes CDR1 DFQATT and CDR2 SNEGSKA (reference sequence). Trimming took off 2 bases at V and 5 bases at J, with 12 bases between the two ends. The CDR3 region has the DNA TGCAGTGCTAGATTGACCGGGACGGAGACCCAGTACTTC. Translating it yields CSARLTGTETQYF.

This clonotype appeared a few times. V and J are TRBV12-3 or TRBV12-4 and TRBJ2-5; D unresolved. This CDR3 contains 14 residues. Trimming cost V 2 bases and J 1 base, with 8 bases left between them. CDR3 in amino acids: CASSLWLVQETQYF. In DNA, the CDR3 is TGTGCCAGCAGTTTATGGCTAGTCCAAGAGACCCAGTACTTC.

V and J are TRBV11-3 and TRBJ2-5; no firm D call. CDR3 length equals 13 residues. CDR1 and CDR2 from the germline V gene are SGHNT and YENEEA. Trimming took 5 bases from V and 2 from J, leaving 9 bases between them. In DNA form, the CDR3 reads TGTGCCAGCAGCCCCCTTCGGCAAGAGACCCAGTACTTC. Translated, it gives CASSPLRQETQYF.

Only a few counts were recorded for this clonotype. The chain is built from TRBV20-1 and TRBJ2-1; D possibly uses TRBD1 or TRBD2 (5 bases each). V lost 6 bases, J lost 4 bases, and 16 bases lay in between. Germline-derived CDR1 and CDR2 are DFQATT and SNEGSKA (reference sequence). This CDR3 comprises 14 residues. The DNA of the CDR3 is TGCAGTGCCACTCTCGGGGCCCTGTACAATGAGCAGTTCTTC. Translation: CSATLGALYNEQFF.

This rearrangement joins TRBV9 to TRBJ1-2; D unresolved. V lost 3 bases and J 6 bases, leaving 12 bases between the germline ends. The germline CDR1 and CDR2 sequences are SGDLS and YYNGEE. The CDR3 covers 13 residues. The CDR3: CASSETAKDGYTF. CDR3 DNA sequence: TGTGCCAGCAGCGAGACGGCAAAGGATGGCTACACCTTC.

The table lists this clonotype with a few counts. CDR3 amino acids: CASRELAGGVSSYNEQFF. The CDR3 DNA is TGTGCCAGCAGGGAGCTAGCGGGGGGGGTTAGCTCCTACAATGAGCAGTTCTTC. The chain joins TRBV6-5 to TRBJ2-1; 12 bases line up with TRBD2. Trimming took 6 bases from V and 0 from J; bases not matched to a gene: 9. The germline gives CDR1 MNHEY, CDR2 SVGAGI. The CDR3 sequence is 18 residues long.

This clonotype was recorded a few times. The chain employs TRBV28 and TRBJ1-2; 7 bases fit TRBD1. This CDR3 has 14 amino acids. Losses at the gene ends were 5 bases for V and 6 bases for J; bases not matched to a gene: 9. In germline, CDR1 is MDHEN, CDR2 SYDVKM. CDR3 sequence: CASSPPTGRNGYTF. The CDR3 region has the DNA TGTGCCAGCAGTCCTCCGACAGGGAGGAATGGCTACACCTTC.

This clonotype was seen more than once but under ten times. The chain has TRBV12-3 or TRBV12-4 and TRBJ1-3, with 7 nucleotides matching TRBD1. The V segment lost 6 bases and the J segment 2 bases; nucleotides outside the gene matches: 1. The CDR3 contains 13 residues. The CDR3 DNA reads TGTGCCAGCAGAGGGACAGCTGGAAACACCATATATTTT. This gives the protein CASRGTAGNTIYF.

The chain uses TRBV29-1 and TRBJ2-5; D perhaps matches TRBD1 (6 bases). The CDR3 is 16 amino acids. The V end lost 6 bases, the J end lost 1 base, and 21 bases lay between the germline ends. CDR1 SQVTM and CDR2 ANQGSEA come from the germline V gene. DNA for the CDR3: TGCAGCGTGGCAGGGGCGCTGACAAAGCCCCAAGAGACCCAGTACTTC. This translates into CSVAGALTKPQETQYF.

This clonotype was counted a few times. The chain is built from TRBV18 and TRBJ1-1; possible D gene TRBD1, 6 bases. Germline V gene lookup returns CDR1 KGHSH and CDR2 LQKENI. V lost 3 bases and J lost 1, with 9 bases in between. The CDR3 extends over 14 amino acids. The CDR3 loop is CASSPKQGNTEAFF. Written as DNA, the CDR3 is TGTGCCAGCTCACCGAAACAGGGGAACACTGAAGCTTTCTTT. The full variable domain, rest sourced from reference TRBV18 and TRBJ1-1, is NAGVMQNPRHLVRRRGQEARLRCSPMKGHSHVYWYRQLPEEGLKFMVYLQKENIIDESGMPKERFSAEFPKEGPSILRIQQVVRGDSAAYFCASSPKQGNTEAFFGQGTRLTVV.

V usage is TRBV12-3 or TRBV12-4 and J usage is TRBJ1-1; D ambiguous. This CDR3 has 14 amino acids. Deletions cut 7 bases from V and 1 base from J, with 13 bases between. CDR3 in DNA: TGTGCCAGCATTTCGGACCTGGGGAACACTGAAGCTTTCTTT. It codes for CASISDLGNTEAFF.

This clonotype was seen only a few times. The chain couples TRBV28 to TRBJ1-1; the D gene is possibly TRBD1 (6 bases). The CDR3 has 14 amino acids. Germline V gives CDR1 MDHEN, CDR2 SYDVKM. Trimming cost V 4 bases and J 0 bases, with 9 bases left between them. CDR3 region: CASSSGQLNTEAFF. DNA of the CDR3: TGTGCCAGCAGTTCCGGACAGTTGAACACTGAAGCTTTCTTT.